This T cell receptor beta chain was captured by sequencing in a study of blood T cell repertoires in COVID-19. This clone was counted a few times. Distinct nucleotide sequences in the sample also encode this CDR3. Some clones are missing from TCRdb's copy, which holds only in-frame ones; the method was immunoSEQ multiplex PCR. The data show approximately 130,000 clones, 81% seen once. Trimming removed 0 bases from V and 5 bases from J, with 9 bases in between. Germline V gives CDR1 SGHRS, CDR2 YFSETQ. The CDR3 sequence is 14 residues long. The sample comprised peripheral blood. The J gene is TRBJ1-5, the V gene TRBV5-1; no clear D. This clonotype originated in a woman aged 55-70 years with active or convalescent COVID-19. CDR3 coding DNA: TGCGCCAGCAGCTTGGATGGCCGATATCAGCCCCAGCATTTT. Protein: CASSLDGRYQPQHF.